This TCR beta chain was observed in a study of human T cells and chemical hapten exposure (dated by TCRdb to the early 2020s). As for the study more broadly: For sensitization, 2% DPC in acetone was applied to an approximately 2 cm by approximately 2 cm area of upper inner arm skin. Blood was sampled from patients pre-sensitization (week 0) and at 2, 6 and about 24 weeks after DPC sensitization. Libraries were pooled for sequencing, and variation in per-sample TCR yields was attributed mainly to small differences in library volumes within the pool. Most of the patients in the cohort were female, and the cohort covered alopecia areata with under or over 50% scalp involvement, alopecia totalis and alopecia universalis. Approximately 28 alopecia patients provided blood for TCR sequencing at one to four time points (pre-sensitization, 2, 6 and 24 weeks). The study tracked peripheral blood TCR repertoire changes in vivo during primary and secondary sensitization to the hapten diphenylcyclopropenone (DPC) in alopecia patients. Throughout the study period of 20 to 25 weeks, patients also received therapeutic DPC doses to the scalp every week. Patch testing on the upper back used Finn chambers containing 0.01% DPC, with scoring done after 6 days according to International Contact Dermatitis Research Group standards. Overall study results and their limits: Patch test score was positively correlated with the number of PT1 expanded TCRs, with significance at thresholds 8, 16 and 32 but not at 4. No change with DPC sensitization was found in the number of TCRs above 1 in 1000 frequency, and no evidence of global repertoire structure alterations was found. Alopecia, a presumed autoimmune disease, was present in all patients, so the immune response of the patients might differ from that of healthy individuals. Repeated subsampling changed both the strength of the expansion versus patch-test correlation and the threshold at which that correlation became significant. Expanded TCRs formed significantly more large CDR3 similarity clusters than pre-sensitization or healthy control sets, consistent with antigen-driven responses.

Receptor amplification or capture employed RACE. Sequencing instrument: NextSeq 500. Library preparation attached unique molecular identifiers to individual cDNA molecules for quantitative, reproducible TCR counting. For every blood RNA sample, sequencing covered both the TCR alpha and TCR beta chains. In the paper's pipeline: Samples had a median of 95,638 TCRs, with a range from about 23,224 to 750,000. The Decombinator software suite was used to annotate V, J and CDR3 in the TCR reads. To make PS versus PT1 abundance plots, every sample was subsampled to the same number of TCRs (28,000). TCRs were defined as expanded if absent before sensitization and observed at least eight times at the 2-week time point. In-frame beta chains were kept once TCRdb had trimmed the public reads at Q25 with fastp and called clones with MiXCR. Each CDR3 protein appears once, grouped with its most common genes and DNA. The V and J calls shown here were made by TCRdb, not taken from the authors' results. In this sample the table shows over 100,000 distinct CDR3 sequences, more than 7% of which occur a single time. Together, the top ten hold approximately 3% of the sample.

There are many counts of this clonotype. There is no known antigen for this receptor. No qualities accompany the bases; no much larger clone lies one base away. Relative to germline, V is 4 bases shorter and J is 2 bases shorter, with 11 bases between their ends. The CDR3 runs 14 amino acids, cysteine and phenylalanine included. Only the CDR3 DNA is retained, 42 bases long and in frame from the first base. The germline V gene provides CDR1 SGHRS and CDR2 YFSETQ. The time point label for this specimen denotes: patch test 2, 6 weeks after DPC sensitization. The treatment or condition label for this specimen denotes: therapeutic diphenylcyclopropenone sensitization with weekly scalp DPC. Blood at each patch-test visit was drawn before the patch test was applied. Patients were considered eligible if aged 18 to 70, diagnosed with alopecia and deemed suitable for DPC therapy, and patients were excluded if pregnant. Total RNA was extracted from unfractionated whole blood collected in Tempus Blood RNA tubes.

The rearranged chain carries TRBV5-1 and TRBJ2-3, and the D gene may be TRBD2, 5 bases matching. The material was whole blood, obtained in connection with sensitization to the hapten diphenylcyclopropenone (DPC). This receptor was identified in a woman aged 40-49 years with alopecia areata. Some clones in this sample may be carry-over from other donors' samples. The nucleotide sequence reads TGCGCCAGCAGCCTGCTGAGGGCCACAGATACGCAGTATTTT. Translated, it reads CASSLLRATDTQYF.